The entry below gives a single T cell receptor beta chain sequence along with its context. Its antigen is currently unknown. This entry comes from a study of T cell repertoires in cytomegalovirus infection. Study summary: The study used recently identified HLA-C-restricted and well-studied HLA-B-restricted CMV epitopes. Public TCR beta signatures were indicative of both CMV infection and a matching HLA type.

One entry per CDR3 protein, called by TCRdb with MiXCR from the reads. The repertoire holds 450,000 to 550,000 distinct CDR3 sequences, with about 39% as singletons. Findings of the study overall: HLA-C-restricted CMV-specific TCR beta clonotypes were dominant in the ex vivo response. Cumulative public TCR beta family frequency identified CMV carriers with the relevant HLA.

The V segment lost 6 bases and the J segment 2 bases; nucleotides outside the gene matches: 1. The CDR3 runs 14 residues. CDR1 is MNHEY and CDR2 is SVGEGT in the germline V gene. The sequenced sample was cultured PBMCs, obtained from culture after CMV antigen stimulation. The chain links TRBV6-2 or TRBV6-3 to TRBJ2-3; 11 bases align to TRBD2. This receptor was identified in a human donor in good health (CMV status not recorded). Some clones in this sample may be carry-over from other donors' samples. The CDR3 DNA follows: TGTGCCAGCAGGACTAGCGGGACCACAGATACGCAGTATTTT. It is translated as CASRTSGTTDTQYF.